A single sample is the source of the 27 T cell receptor beta chains below, sequenced in a study of blood T cell repertoires in COVID-19. TCRdb keeps only in-frame clones here, not all; method: immunoSEQ multiplex PCR. The table lists about 280,000 clones, approximately 81% of them singletons. The sequenced sample consisted of PBMCs or T cells enriched from blood (not recorded which). The receptors here all came from a woman aged 45 to 65 who had recovered from COVID-19.

The CDR3 DNA reads TGTGCCAGCAGCCAAGTTTCGACAGGGGTATTCGGCAATGAGCAGTTCTTC. Its translation: CASSQVSTGVFGNEQFF. V usage is TRBV3-1 (or the pseudogene TRBV3-2) and J usage is TRBJ2-1; 8 bases are a match to TRBD1. Germline V gene data show CDR1 as LGHDT and CDR2 as YNNKEL (reference sequence). CDR3 length: 17 residues. The J segment lost 6 bases and the V segment lost 1 base, leaving 11 bases of the junction unmatched.

The J gene is TRBJ2-1, the V gene TRBV9; TRBD2 agrees at 7 bases. Germline CDR1 SGDLS, CDR2 YYNGEE. This CDR3 is 17 amino acids long. Germline trimming cut 0 bases from V and 4 bases from J; bases unmatched to any gene: 10. This CDR3 reads CASSVVDRGVGYNEQFF. In DNA form, the CDR3 reads TGTGCCAGCAGCGTAGTTGACCGGGGGGTGGGTTACAATGAGCAGTTCTTC.

The chain employs TRBV18 and TRBJ1-6; the match to TRBD1 covers 8 bases. CDR1 and CDR2 from the germline V gene are KGHSH and LQKENI. V dropped 2 bases and J dropped 9; count of bases not matched to a gene: 6. This CDR3 has 15 amino acids. CDR3 sequence reads: CASSPANRGGSPLHF. CDR3 in DNA: TGTGCCAGCTCACCAGCGAACAGGGGGGGTTCACCCCTCCACTTT.

This clone was found many times. This chain links TRBV7-9 with TRBJ1-6; D gene unclear. The CDR3 runs to 11 residues. V dropped 3 bases and J dropped 9 bases, with 3 bases sitting between them. CDR1 and CDR2 (germline): SEHNR, FQNEAQ (reference sequence). In nucleotides, the CDR3 is TGTGCCAGCAGCTTCGGTTCACCCCTCCACTTT. Translation gives CASSFGSPLHF.

This chain links TRBV6-5 with TRBJ2-2; D is possibly TRBD2 (6 bases). This CDR3 has 13 residues. Trimming took off 6 bases at V and 6 bases at J, with 11 bases between the two ends. Per germline, CDR1 MNHEY and CDR2 SVGAGI. CDR3 amino acids: CASRPPGAGELFF. CDR3 nucleotide sequence: TGTGCCAGCAGGCCCCCGGGGGCCGGGGAGCTGTTTTTT.

The chain recombines TRBV7-8 with TRBJ2-4, with 12 bases fitting TRBD2. The CDR3 consists of 18 residues. CDR1 SGHVS and CDR2 FQNEAQ come from the germline V gene. V was clipped by 5 bases and J by 1 base; unmatched bases: 9. The CDR3 DNA reads as TGTGCCAGCAGCCCGAGGACTAGCGGGAATATGGCCAAAAACATTCAGTACTTC. It yields the protein CASSPRTSGNMAKNIQYF.

The chain links TRBV18 to TRBJ1-5; 9 bases match TRBD1. Germline V gene lookup returns CDR1 KGHSH and CDR2 LQKENI. Unmatched junction bases numbered 12, after V lost 8 bases and J lost 7 bases. The CDR3 contains 15 residues. CDR3 protein: CASRNTGTGIQPQHF. For the CDR3, the DNA is TGTGCCAGCAGGAACACCGGGACAGGGATCCAGCCCCAGCATTTT.

This clone was seen a few times. J is TRBJ1-1 and V is TRBV3-1 (or the pseudogene TRBV3-2); D not certain. The CDR3 runs to 13 residues. Germline V gene sequence: CDR1 LGHDT, CDR2 YNNKEL (reference sequence). Trimming took 4 bases from V and 5 from J, leaving 11 bases between them. The CDR3: CASSPSVQTEAFF. The CDR3 nucleotides are TGTGCCAGCAGCCCCTCAGTACAGACTGAAGCTTTCTTT.

The chain combines TRBV5-6 with TRBJ1-6; D gene ambiguous. V was pared by 4 bases and J by 7 bases, with 15 bases between. This CDR3 region has 15 residues. Germline values: CDR1 SGHDT, CDR2 YYEEEE. CDR3 in DNA: TGTGCCAGCAGCGATACAGAGAATAAAAATTCACCCCTCCACTTT. It encodes CASSDTENKNSPLHF.

The rearrangement uses TRBV19 and TRBJ1-1; 8 bases line up with TRBD1. The CDR3 length is 13 residues. Losses at the gene ends were 6 bases for V and 10 bases for J; bases not matched to a gene: 10. Germline-derived CDR1 and CDR2 are LNHDA and SQIVND (reference sequence). The CDR3 spells CASSPGQGGPAFF. Written as DNA, the CDR3 is TGTGCCAGTAGCCCCGGACAGGGAGGCCCAGCTTTCTTT.

This sequence joins TRBV19 and TRBJ1-2, with 8 nucleotides matching TRBD1. CDR1 LNHDA and CDR2 SQIVND come from the germline V gene (reference sequence). V shed 2 bases and J 4 bases; nucleotides not matched to a gene: 6. The CDR3 totals 15 residues. CDR3 loop: CASSIQGADLYGYTF. For the CDR3, the DNA is TGTGCCAGTAGTATACAGGGGGCGGATCTCTATGGCTACACCTTC.

The chain has TRBV10-3 and TRBJ2-1, with unresolved D. CDR3 length equals 16 residues. Looked up from germline, CDR1 is ENHRY and CDR2 is SYGVKD. With 4 bases removed from V and 0 bases from J, the gap between germline ends came to 13 bases. CDR3 nucleotide sequence: TGTGCCATCAGTGCGTTGACGCCTAGCTCCTACAATGAGCAGTTCTTC. This codes for CAISALTPSSYNEQFF.

V and J are TRBV5-1 and TRBJ1-5; 9 positions agree with TRBD1. CDR1 and CDR2 (germline): SGHRS, YFSETQ. The trim removed 1 base at V and 4 bases at J, leaving 9 bases unmatched. The CDR3 sequence is 17 residues long. The CDR3 coding sequence is TGCGCCAGCAGCTTGCTCCCCGGGACAGGGTCAAATCAGCCCCAGCATTTT. Translation: CASSLLPGTGSNQPQHF.

The chain carries TRBV28 and TRBJ1-4; a possible D gene is TRBD1 (6 bases). The CDR3 has 17 amino acids. Germline-derived CDR1 and CDR2 are MDHEN and SYDVKM. The germline V and J ends were trimmed by 6 bases and 10 bases, with 27 bases remaining between them. The CDR3 nucleotides are TGTGCCAGCAGCCCCATAACAGGGATCAGGGCGGAGAGAAAACTGTTTTTT. Its protein product is CASSPITGIRAERKLFF.

The chain couples TRBV19 to TRBJ2-7, with a weak D call TRBD2 (6 bases). CDR1 and CDR2 from the germline V gene are LNHDA and SQIVND (reference sequence). This CDR3 is 11 amino acids long. In DNA, the CDR3 is TGTGCCAGTAGTTCAACCGGGACTTCCCTCGTC. Amino acid sequence: CASSSTGTSLV.

This chain links TRBV6-5 with TRBJ1-4, with no clear D. CDR1 is MNHEY, CDR2 SVGAGI, per germline. This CDR3 region has 16 residues. Trimming stripped 2 bases from V and 0 bases from J, with 10 bases between. The CDR3 nucleotides are TGTGCCAGCAGTTACCTCGACGGAGCAACTAATGAAAAACTGTTTTTT. This translates into CASSYLDGATNEKLFF.

The CDR3 DNA sequence: TGTGCCAGCAGCTTAGACAGGAACACTGAAGCTTTCTTT. Translated, it gives CASSLDRNTEAFF. The V call is TRBV7-2, the J call TRBJ1-1, with D unclear. The CDR3 is 13 residues long. Germline V gene data show CDR1 as SGHTA and CDR2 as FQGNSA. The V gene lost 1 base and the J gene lost 1 base, with 4 bases spanning the gap.

This chain uses TRBV5-1 with TRBJ1-6, with no clear D. Trimming shortened V by 6 bases and J by 5 bases, and 12 bases separated the two germline ends. From germline, CDR1 is SGHRS and CDR2 YFSETQ. The CDR3 loop spans 14 amino acids. The CDR3: CASIPGGDNSPLHF. For the CDR3, the DNA is TGCGCCAGCATTCCCGGAGGAGATAATTCACCCCTCCACTTT.

The chain combines TRBV19 with TRBJ2-7; 9 bases are a match to TRBD1. The CDR3 is 15 residues long. Germline values: CDR1 LNHDA, CDR2 SQIVND (reference sequence). V lost 6 bases and J lost 4; bases outside the gene matches: 10. This CDR3 is CASSRPGQGIYEQYF. The CDR3 region has the DNA TGTGCCAGTAGCAGACCGGGACAGGGAATTTACGAGCAGTACTTC.

J is TRBJ1-2 and V is TRBV11-2, with D possibly matching TRBD1 (6 bases). The CDR3 has 15 residues. Per germline, CDR1 SGHAT and CDR2 FQNNGV. V was cut by 5 bases and J by 1 base, with 14 bases left in between. DNA of the CDR3: TGTGCCAGCAGCAAGGACAGCTCCTATAACTATGGCTACACCTTC. Translation gives CASSKDSSYNYGYTF. The variable domain in full, completed from reference TRBV11-2 and TRBJ1-2, reads EAGVAQSPRYKIIEKRQSVAFWCNPISGHATLYWYQQILGQGPKLLIQFQNNGVVDDSQLPKDRFSAERLKGVDSTLKIQPAKLEDSAVYLCASSKDSSYNYGYTFGSGTRLTVV.

The chain combines TRBV7-3 with TRBJ2-3, with 10 positions matching TRBD2. Germline CDR1 is SGHTA and CDR2 is FQGTGA. The CDR3 has 17 amino acids. V dropped 5 bases and J dropped 2; count of bases not matched to a gene: 10. Here the CDR3 reads CASSPGSGGVNTDTQYF. CDR3 DNA sequence: TGTGCCAGCAGCCCCGGAAGCGGGGGGGTTAACACAGATACGCAGTATTTT.

The CDR3 region has the DNA TGTGCCAGCAGCGGACAGGGCGGCAATCAGCCCCAGCATTTT. Protein: CASSGQGGNQPQHF. This chain uses TRBV7-2 with TRBJ1-5, with TRBD1 matching over 8 bases. The CDR3 extends over 14 amino acids. Germline CDR1 reads SGHTA; CDR2 reads FQGNSA. V was clipped by 5 bases and J by 2 bases; unmatched bases: 2.

The chain has TRBV24-1 and TRBJ2-3; TRBD2 might be the D (6 bases). V was pared by 5 bases and J by 0 bases, with 20 bases between. This CDR3 spans 18 amino acids. The germline V gene has CDR1 KGHDR and CDR2 SFDVKD. The CDR3 here is CATSGAAKLADSTDTQYF. CDR3 sequence (DNA): TGTGCCACCAGTGGCGCGGCGAAACTAGCAGATAGCACAGATACGCAGTATTTT.

The genes are TRBV18 and TRBJ2-1; 10 nucleotides match TRBD2. J gave up 3 bases and V 4 bases, and 3 bases lay outside the gene matches. This CDR3 has 15 residues. CDR1 is KGHSH and CDR2 is LQKENI in the germline V gene. The CDR3 bases are TGTGCCAGCTCACGAAGCGGGGGGGGCTACAATGAGCAGTTCTTC. As protein: CASSRSGGGYNEQFF.

CDR3 sequence (DNA): TGCGCCAGCAGCCAAGAAAACTACAGGGGAGCAGGAAACACCATATATTTT. Its translation: CASSQENYRGAGNTIYF. The chain carries TRBV4-1 and TRBJ1-3; 7 bases align to TRBD1. This CDR3 has 17 residues. Germline assignment: CDR1 MGHRA and CDR2 YSYEKL. V gave up 0 bases and J gave up 4 bases; unmatched junction bases: 9.

The V call is TRBV2, the J call TRBJ2-2; D not certain. The CDR3 is made up of 15 amino acids. Germline CDR1 SNHLY, CDR2 FYNNEI. Between the trimmed V and J ends, which lost 4 bases and 0 bases, there was a span of 9 bases. The CDR3 coding sequence is TGTGCCAGCAGTGGTCAGGCCCCGAACACCGGGGAGCTGTTTTTT. Protein sequence: CASSGQAPNTGELFF.

This clone was counted once. V usage is TRBV18 and J usage is TRBJ1-2; D unclear. Germline CDR1 and CDR2: KGHSH and LQKENI. The V end was cut by 6 bases, the J end by 8 bases, with 13 bases between. The CDR3 has 12 amino acids. CDR3 loop: CASSTQDQGYTF. CDR3 sequence (DNA): TGTGCCAGCTCCACGCAGGATCAAGGCTACACCTTC.